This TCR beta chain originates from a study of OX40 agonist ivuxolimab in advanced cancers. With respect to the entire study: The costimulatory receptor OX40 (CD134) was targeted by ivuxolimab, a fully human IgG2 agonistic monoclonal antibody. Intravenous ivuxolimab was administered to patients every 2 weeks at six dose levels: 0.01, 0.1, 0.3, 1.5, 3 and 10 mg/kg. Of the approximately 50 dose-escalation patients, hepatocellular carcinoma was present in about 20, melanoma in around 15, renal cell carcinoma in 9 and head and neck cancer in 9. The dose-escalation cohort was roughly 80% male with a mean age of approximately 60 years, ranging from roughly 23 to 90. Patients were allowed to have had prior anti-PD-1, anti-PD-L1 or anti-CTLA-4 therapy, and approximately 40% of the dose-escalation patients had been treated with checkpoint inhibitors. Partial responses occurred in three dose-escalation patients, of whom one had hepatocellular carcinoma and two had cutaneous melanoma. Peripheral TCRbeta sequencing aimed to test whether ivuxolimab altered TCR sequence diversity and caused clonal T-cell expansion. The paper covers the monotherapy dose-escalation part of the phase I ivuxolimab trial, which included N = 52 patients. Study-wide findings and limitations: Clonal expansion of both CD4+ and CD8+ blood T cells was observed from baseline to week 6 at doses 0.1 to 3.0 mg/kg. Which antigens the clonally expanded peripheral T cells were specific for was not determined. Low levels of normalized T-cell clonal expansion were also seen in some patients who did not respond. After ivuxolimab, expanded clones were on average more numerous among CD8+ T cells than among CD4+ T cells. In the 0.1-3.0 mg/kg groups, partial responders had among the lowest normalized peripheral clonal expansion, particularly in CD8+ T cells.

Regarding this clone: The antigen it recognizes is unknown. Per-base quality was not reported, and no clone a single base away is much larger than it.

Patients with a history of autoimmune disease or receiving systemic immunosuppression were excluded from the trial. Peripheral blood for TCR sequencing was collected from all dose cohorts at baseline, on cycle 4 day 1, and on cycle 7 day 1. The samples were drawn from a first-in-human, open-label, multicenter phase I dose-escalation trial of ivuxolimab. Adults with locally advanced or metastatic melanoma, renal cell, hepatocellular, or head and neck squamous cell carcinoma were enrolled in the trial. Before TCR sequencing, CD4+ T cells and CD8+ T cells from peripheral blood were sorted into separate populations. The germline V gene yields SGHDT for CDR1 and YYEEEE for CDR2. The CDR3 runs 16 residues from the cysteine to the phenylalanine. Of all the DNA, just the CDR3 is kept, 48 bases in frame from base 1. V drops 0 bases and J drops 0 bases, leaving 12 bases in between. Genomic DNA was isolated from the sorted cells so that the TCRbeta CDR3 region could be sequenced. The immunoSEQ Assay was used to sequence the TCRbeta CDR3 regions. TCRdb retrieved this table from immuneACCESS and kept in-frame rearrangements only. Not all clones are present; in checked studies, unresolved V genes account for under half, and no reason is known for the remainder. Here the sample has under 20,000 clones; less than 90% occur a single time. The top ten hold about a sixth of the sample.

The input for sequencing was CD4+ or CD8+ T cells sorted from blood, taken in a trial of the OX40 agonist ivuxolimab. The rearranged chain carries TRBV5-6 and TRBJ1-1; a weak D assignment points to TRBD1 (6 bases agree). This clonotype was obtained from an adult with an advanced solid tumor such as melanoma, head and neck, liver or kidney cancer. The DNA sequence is TGTGCCAGCAGCTTGGGACAGGCGACTATGAACACTGAAGCTTTCTTT. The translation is CASSLGQATMNTEAFF.